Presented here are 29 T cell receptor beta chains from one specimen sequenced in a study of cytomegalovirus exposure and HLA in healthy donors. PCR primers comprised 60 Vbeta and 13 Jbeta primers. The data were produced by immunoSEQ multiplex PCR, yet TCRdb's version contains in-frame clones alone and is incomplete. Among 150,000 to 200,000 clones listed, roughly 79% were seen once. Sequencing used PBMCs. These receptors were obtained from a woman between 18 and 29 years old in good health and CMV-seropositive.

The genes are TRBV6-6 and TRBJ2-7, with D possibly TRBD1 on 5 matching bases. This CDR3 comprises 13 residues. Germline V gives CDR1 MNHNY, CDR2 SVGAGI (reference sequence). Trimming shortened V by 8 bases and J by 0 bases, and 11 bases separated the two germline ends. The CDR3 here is CASSVDISYEQYF. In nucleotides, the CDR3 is TGTGCCAGCTCTGTGGACATCTCCTACGAGCAGTACTTC.

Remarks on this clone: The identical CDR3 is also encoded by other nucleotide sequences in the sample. CDR3 coding DNA: TGTGCCAGCAGGTCCGGGACAGGTTATAGCAATCAGCCCCAGCATTTT. Translation gives CASRSGTGYSNQPQHF. The rearrangement joins TRBV28 to TRBJ1-5, with 8 bases identical to TRBD1. The V and J ends lost 6 bases and 0 bases, in that order; junction bases with no gene match: 7. Germline V gene lookup returns CDR1 MDHEN and CDR2 SYDVKM. There are 16 residues in the CDR3.

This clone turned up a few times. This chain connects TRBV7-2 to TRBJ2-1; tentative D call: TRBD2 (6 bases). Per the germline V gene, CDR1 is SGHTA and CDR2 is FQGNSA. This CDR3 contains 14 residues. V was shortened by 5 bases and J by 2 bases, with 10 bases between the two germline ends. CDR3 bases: TGTGCCAGCAGCCTCGGGGGAACCTACAATGAGCAGTTCTTC. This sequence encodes CASSLGGTYNEQFF.

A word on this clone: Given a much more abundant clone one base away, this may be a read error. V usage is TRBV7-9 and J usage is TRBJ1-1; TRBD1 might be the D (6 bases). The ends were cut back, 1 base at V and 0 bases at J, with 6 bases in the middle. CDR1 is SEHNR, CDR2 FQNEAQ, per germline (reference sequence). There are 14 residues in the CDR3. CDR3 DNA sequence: TGTGCCAGCAGCTTAGGGACAGTGAACACTGAAGCTTTCTTT. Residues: CASSLGTVNTEAFF.

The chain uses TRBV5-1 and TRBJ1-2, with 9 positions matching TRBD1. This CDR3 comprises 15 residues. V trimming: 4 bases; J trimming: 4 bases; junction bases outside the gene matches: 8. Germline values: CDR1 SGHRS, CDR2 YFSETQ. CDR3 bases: TGCGCCAGCAGCCCCGGGACAGGGCGGCCCTATGGCTACACCTTC. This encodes CASSPGTGRPYGYTF.

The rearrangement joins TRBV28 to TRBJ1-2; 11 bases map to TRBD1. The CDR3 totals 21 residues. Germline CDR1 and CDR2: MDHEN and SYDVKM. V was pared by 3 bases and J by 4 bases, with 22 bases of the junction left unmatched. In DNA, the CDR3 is TGTGCCAGCAGTTTTGGTGCCTTCCAGTGGACAGGGGGCCCTCTATTCTATGGCTACACCTTC. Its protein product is CASSFGAFQWTGGPLFYGYTF.

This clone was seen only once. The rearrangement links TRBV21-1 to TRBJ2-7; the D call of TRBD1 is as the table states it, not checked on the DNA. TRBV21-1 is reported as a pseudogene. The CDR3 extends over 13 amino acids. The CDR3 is CASTTEPSYEQYF. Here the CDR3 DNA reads TGTGCCAGCACGACAGAGCCCTCCTACGAGCAGTACTTC.

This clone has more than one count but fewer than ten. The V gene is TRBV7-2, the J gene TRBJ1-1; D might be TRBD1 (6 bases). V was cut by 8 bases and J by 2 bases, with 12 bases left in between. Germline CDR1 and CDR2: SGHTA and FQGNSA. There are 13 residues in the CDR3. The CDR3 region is CASCGQSNTEAFF. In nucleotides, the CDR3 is TGTGCCAGCTGTGGACAGAGCAACACTGAAGCTTTCTTT.

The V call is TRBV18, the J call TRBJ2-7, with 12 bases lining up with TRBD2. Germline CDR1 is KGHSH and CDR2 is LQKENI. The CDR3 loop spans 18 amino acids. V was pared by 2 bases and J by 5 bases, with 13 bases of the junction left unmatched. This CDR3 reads CASSPYGQTSGGTDEQYF. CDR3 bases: TGTGCCAGCTCACCATACGGACAGACTAGCGGGGGTACAGACGAGCAGTACTTC.

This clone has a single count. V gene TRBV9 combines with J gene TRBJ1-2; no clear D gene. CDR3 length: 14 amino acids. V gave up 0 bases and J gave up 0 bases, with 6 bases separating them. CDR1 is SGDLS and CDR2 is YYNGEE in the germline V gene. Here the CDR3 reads CASSVGFANYGYTF. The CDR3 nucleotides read TGTGCCAGCAGCGTAGGTTTCGCTAACTATGGCTACACCTTC. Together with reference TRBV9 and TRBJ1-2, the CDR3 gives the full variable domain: DSGVTQTPKHLITATGQRVTLRCSPRSGDLSVYWYQQSLDQGLQFLIQYYNGEERAKGNILERFSAQQFPDLHSELNLSSLELGDSALYFCASSVGFANYGYTFGSGTRLTVV.

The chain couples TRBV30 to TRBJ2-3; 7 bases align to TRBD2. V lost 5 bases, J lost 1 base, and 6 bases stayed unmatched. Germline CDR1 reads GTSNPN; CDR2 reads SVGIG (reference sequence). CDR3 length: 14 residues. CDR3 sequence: CAWRGGGGTDTQYF. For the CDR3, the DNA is TGTGCCTGGCGCGGCGGGGGAGGCACAGATACGCAGTATTTT.

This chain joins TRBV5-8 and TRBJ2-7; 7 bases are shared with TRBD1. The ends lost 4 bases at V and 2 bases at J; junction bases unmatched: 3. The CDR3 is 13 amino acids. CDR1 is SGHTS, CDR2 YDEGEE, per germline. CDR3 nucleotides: TGTGCCAGCAGCATACAGGGGACCTACGAGCAGTACTTC. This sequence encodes CASSIQGTYEQYF.

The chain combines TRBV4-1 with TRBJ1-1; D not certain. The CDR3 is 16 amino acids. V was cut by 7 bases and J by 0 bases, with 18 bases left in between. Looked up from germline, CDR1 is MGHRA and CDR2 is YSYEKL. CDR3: CASTSSGGNLNTEAFF. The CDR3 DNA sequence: TGCGCCAGCACCTCAAGTGGCGGGAATCTGAACACTGAAGCTTTCTTT.

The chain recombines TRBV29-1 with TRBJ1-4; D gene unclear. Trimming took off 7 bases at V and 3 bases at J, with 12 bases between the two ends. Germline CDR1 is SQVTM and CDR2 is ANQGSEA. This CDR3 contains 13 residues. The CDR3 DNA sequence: TGCAGCGCCGTGGGAGCGGCTAATGAAAAACTGTTTTTT. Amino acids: CSAVGAANEKLFF.

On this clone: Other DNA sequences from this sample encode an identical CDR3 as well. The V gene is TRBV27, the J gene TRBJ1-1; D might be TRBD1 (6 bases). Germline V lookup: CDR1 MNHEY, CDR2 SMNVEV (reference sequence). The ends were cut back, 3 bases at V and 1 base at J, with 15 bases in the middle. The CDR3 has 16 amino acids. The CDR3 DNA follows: TGTGCCAGCAGTTTTTGGGGGCAGGGGACGAACACTGAAGCTTTCTTT. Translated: CASSFWGQGTNTEAFF.

This CDR3 is CASSSGQFSNQPQHF. CDR3 DNA sequence: TGTGCCAGCTCGTCGGGACAGTTTAGCAATCAGCCCCAGCATTTT. The rearrangement uses TRBV6-1 and TRBJ1-5; 7 bases map to TRBD1. Germline-derived CDR1 and CDR2 are MNHNS and SASEGT. This CDR3 has 15 residues. V lost 8 bases to trimming and J lost 0 bases; unmatched junction nucleotides: 7.

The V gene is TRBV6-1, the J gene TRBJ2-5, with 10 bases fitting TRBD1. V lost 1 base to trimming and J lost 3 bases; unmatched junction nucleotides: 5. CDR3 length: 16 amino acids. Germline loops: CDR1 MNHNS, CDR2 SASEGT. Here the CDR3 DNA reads TGTGCCAGCAGTGAAGGACCCGGGACAGGGGAAGAGACCCAGTACTTC. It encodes CASSEGPGTGEETQYF.

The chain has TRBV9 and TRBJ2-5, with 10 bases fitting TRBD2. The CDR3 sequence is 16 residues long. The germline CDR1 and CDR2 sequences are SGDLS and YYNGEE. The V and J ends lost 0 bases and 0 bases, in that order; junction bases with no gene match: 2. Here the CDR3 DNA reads TGTGCCAGCAGCGTAGGTAGCGGGGGGAACCAAGAGACCCAGTACTTC. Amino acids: CASSVGSGGNQETQYF.

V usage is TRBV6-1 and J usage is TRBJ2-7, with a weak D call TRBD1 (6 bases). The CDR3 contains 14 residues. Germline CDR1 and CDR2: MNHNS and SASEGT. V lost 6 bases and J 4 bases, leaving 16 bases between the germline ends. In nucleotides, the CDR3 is TGTGCCAGCAGAGACTACCGGGACACTTACGAGCAGTACTTC. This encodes CASRDYRDTYEQYF.

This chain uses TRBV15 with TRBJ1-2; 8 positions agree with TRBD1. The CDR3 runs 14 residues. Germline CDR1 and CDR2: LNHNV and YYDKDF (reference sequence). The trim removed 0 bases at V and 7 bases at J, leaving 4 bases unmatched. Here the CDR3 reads CATSRDQGASGYTF. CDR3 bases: TGTGCCACCAGCAGAGATCAGGGGGCGAGTGGCTACACCTTC. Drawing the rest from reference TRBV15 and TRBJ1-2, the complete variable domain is DAMVIQNPRYQVTQFGKPVTLSCSQTLNHNVMYWYQQKSSQAPKLLFHYYDKDFNNEADTPDNFQSRRPNTSFCFLDIRSPGLGDTAMYLCATSRDQGASGYTFGSGTRLTVV.

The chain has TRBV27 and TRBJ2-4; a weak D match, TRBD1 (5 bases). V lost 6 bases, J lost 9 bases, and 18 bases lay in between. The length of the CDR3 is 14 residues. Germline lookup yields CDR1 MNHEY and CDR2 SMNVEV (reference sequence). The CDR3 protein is CASSPGSGRGIQYF. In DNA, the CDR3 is TGTGCCAGCAGCCCCGGTTCAGGGCGAGGCATTCAGTACTTC.

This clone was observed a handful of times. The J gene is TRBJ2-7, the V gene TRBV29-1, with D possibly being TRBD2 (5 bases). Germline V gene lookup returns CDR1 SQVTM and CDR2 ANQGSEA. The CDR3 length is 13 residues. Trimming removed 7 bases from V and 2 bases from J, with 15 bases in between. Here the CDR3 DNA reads TGCAGCGCCCGGGATTTTGCAACCTACGAGCAGTACTTC. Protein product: CSARDFATYEQYF.

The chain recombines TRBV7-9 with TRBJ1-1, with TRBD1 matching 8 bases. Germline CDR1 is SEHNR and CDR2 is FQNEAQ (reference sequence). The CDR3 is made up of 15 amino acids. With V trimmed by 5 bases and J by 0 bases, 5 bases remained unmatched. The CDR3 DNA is TGTGCCAGCAGCGCGGGACAGGTAATGAACACTGAAGCTTTCTTT. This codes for CASSAGQVMNTEAFF.

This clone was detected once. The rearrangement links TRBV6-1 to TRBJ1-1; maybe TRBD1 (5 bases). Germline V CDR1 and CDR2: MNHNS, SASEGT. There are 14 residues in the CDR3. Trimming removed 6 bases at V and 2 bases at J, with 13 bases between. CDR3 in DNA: TGTGCCAGCAGCCCAGCGGGGGGAAACACTGAAGCTTTCTTT. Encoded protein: CASSPAGGNTEAFF.

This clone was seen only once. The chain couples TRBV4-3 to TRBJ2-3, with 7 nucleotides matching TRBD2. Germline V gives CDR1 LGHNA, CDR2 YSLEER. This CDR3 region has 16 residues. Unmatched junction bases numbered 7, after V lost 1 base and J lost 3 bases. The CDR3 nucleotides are TGCGCCAGCAGCCAAGTGCCGGGGGGTTTGACAGATACGCAGTATTTT. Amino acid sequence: CASSQVPGGLTDTQYF.

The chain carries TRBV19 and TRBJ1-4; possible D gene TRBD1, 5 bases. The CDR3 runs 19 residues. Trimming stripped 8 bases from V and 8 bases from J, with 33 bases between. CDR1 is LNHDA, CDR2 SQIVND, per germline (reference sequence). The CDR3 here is CASPPRQGRNRAISEKLFF. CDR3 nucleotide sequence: TGTGCCAGTCCCCCCAGGCAGGGTAGGAACCGGGCTATATCCGAAAAACTGTTTTTT.

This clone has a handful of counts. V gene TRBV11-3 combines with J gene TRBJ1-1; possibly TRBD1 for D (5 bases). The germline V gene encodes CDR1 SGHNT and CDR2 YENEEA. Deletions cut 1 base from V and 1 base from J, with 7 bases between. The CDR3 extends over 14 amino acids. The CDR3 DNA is TGTGCCAGCAGCTTAGCTGGGGCGAACACTGAAGCTTTCTTT. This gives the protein CASSLAGANTEAFF.

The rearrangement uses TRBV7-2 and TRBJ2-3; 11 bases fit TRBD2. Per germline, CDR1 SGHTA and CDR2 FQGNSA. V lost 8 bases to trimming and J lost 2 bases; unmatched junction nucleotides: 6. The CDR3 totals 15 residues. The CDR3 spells CASGGTSGFTDTQYF. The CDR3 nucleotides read TGTGCCAGCGGGGGGACTAGCGGATTCACAGATACGCAGTATTTT.

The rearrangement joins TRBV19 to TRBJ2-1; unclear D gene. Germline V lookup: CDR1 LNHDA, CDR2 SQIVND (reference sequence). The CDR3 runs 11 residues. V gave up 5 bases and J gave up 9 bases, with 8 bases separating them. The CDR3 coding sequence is TGTGCCAGTAGTGTGGCCGTTGAGCAGTTCTTC. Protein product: CASSVAVEQFF.